The 12 T cell receptor beta chains below come from one sample, sequenced in a study of blood T cell repertoires in COVID-19. The method was immunoSEQ multiplex PCR; TCRdb's version includes in-frame clones alone and lacks a portion of them. The table has 100,000 to 150,000 clones, 78% seen once; the top ten hold roughly 2%. The material sequenced was peripheral blood. These receptors originate from a man between 65 and 85 years old with acute or convalescent COVID-19.

The sample holds one count of this clone. The rearrangement links TRBV5-1 to TRBJ1-1, with D maybe TRBD1 (5 bases). The CDR3 consists of 14 residues. Germline loops: CDR1 SGHRS, CDR2 YFSETQ. The V end lost 0 bases, the J end lost 3 bases, and 9 bases lay between the germline ends. CDR3 residues: CASSLGGWDTEAFF. CDR3 nucleotides: TGCGCCAGCAGCTTGGGGGGCTGGGACACTGAAGCTTTCTTT.

This chain joins TRBV25-1 and TRBJ1-1; 8 bases fit TRBD1. This CDR3 comprises 15 residues. V shed 4 bases, J shed 5 bases, and the junction held 9 bases outside the gene matches. Germline lookup yields CDR1 MGHDK and CDR2 SYGVNS. This CDR3 is CASSGIGQGRTEAFF. The CDR3, as DNA: TGTGCCAGCAGTGGCATAGGACAGGGTAGGACTGAAGCTTTCTTT.

This clone was detected once. The J gene is TRBJ2-7, the V gene TRBV9, with 7 bases identical to TRBD2. Germline V CDR1 and CDR2: SGDLS, YYNGEE. Losses at the gene ends were 4 bases for V and 3 bases for J; bases not matched to a gene: 7. The CDR3 runs to 14 residues. Here the CDR3 reads CASSREEYIYEQYF. DNA of the CDR3: TGTGCCAGCAGCCGGGAGGAGTACATCTACGAGCAGTACTTC. The variable domain in full, completed from reference TRBV9 and TRBJ2-7, reads DSGVTQTPKHLITATGQRVTLRCSPRSGDLSVYWYQQSLDQGLQFLIQYYNGEERAKGNILERFSAQQFPDLHSELNLSSLELGDSALYFCASSREEYIYEQYFGPGTRLTVT.

This clone showed up just a few times. This chain links TRBV9 with TRBJ1-4; D might be TRBD1 (6 bases). The V gene's germline CDR1 is SGDLS and CDR2 YYNGEE. The CDR3 loop spans 16 amino acids. The V gene lost 3 bases and the J gene lost 4 bases, with 16 bases spanning the gap. This chain's CDR3 is CASSASTTGFNEKLFF. Here the CDR3 DNA reads TGTGCCAGCAGCGCAAGCACTACAGGGTTTAATGAAAAACTGTTTTTT. Variable domain in full (rest from reference TRBV9 and TRBJ1-4): DSGVTQTPKHLITATGQRVTLRCSPRSGDLSVYWYQQSLDQGLQFLIQYYNGEERAKGNILERFSAQQFPDLHSELNLSSLELGDSALYFCASSASTTGFNEKLFFGSGTQLSVL.

The chain combines TRBV4-3 with TRBJ1-2; D ambiguous. The CDR3 sequence is 15 residues long. Germline CDR1 reads LGHNA; CDR2 reads YSLEER. Trimming shortened V by 0 bases and J by 4 bases, and 12 bases separated the two germline ends. The DNA of the CDR3 is TGCGCCAGCAGCCAAGATCGGGTTTCGGTCTATGGCTACACCTTC. Protein product: CASSQDRVSVYGYTF.

V gene TRBV4-3 combines with J gene TRBJ1-1; D is uncertain. Germline V gives CDR1 LGHNA, CDR2 YSLEER. V was pared by 1 base and J by 1 base, with 10 bases between. The CDR3 has 15 amino acids. CDR3 protein: CASSQVPARNTEAFF. CDR3 DNA: TGCGCCAGCAGCCAAGTGCCCGCGAGGAACACTGAAGCTTTCTTT.

The CDR3 protein is CASSASGQMNTEAFF. The CDR3 bases are TGTGCCAGTAGTGCCTCCGGACAAATGAACACTGAAGCTTTCTTT. The chain uses TRBV4-2 and TRBJ1-1; D possibly corresponds to TRBD1 (5 bases). V dropped 9 bases and J dropped 0 bases, with 17 bases sitting between them. The CDR3 consists of 15 residues. Looked up from germline, CDR1 is LGHNA and CDR2 is YNFKEQ.

The chain carries TRBV5-8 and TRBJ2-3; TRBD1 is a possible D gene (6 bases). The CDR3 extends over 12 amino acids. The V end was cut by 10 bases, the J end by 4 bases, with 13 bases between. The germline V gene encodes CDR1 SGHTS and CDR2 YDEGEE. The CDR3 here is CAWGRGADTQYF. CDR3 in DNA: TGTGCCTGGGGGCGTGGGGCAGATACGCAGTATTTT.

CDR3 residues: CASSERTYTDWSYNEQFF. In DNA form, the CDR3 reads TGTGCCAGCAGTGAGCGTACTTACACGGACTGGTCCTACAATGAGCAGTTCTTC. The chain employs TRBV2 and TRBJ2-1, with D possibly being TRBD2 (5 bases). V was cut by 3 bases and J by 1 base, with 19 bases left in between. The CDR3 loop spans 18 amino acids. Germline lookup yields CDR1 SNHLY and CDR2 FYNNEI.

The chain links TRBV4-2 to TRBJ1-1; D unclear. The CDR3 totals 14 residues. Germline CDR1 is LGHNA and CDR2 is YNFKEQ. V was clipped by 1 base and J by 1 base, with 7 bases between them. CDR3: CASSQVGANTEAFF. DNA of the CDR3: TGTGCCAGCAGCCAAGTAGGAGCGAACACTGAAGCTTTCTTT.

This rearrangement joins TRBV5-4 to TRBJ2-3, with 8 nucleotides matching TRBD2. V gave up 0 bases and J gave up 3 bases; unmatched junction bases: 0. This CDR3 has 14 residues. CDR1 and CDR2 (germline): SGHNT, YYREEE (reference sequence). CDR3 residues: CASSLASGTDTQYF. DNA for the CDR3: TGTGCCAGCAGCTTGGCTAGCGGGACAGATACGCAGTATTTT.

V and J are TRBV4-2 and TRBJ2-3, with 13 bases fitting TRBD2. CDR3 length: 18 amino acids. The germline CDR1 and CDR2 sequences are LGHNA and YNFKEQ. J was trimmed by 6 bases and V by 4 bases; bases with no gene match: 13. The CDR3 sequence: CASSPTSGGGSTPDTQYF. The CDR3 bases are TGTGCCAGCAGCCCCACTAGCGGGGGGGGGTCCACGCCGGATACGCAGTATTTT.